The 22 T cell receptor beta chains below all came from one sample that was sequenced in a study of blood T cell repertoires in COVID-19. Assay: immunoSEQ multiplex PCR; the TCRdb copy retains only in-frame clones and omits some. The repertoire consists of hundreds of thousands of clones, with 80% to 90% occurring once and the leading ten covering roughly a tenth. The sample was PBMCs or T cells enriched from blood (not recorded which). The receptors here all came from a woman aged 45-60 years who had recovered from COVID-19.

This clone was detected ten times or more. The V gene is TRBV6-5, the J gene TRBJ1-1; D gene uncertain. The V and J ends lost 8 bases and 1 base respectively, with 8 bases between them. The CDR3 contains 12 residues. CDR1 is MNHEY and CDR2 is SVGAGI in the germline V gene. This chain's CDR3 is CASSTGNTEAFF. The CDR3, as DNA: TGTGCCAGCTCGACTGGGAACACTGAAGCTTTCTTT.

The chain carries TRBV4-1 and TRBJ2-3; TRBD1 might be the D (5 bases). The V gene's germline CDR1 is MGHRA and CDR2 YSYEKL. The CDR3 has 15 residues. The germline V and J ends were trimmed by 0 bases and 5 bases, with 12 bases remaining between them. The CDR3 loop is CASSQEAGPIDTQYF. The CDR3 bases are TGCGCCAGCAGCCAAGAAGCAGGGCCGATAGATACGCAGTATTTT.

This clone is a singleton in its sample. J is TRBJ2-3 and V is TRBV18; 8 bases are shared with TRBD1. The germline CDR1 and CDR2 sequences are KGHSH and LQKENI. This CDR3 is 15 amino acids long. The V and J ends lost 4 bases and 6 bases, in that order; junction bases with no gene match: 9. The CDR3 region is CASSHAWGQDDTQYF. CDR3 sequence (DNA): TGTGCCAGCTCACATGCCTGGGGACAGGACGATACGCAGTATTTT.

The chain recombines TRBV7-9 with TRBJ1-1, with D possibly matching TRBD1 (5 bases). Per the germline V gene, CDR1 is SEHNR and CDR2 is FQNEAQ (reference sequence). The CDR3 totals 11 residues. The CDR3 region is CAGGVNTEAFF. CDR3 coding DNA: TGTGCGGGGGGGGTGAACACTGAAGCTTTCTTT.

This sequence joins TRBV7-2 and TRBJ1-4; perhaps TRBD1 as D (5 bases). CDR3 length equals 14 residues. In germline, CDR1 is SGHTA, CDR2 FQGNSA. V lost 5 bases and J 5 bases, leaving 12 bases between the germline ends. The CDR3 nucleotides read TGTGCCAGCAGCCGGGACTCCCGCAATGAAAAACTGTTTTTT. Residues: CASSRDSRNEKLFF.

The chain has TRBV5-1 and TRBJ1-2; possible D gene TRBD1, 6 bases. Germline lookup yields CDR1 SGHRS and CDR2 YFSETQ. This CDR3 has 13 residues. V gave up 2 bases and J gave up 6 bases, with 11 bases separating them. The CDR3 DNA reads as TGCGCCAGCAGCTTACAGGGTAGGGATGGCTACACCTTC. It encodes CASSLQGRDGYTF.

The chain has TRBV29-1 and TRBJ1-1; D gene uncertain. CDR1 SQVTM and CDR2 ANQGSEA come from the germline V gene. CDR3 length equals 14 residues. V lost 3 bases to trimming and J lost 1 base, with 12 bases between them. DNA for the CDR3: TGCAGCGTTGACAGAGGTCAGAGGAACACTGAAGCTTTCTTT. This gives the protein CSVDRGQRNTEAFF. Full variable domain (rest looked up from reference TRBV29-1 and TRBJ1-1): SAVISQKPSRDICQRGTSLTIQCQVDSQVTMMFWYRQQPGQSLTLIATANQGSEATYESGFVIDKFPISRPNLTFSTLTVSNMSPEDSSIYLCSVDRGQRNTEAFFGQGTRLTVV.

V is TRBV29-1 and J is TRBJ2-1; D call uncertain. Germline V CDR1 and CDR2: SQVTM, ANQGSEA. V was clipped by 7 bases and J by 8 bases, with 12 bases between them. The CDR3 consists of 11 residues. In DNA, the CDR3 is TGCAGCGGGGCCTTATCTGATGAGCAGTTCTTC. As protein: CSGALSDEQFF.

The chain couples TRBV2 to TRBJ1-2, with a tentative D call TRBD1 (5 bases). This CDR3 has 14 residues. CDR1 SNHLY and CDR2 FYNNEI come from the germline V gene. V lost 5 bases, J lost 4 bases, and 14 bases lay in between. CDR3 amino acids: CASSTTDSLYGYTF. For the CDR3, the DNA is TGTGCCAGCAGTACAACAGACAGCCTCTATGGCTACACCTTC.

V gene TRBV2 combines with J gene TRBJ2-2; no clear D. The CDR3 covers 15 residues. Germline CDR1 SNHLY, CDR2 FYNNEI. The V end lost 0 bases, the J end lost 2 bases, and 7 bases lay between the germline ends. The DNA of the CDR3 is TGTGCCAGCAGTGAAGCGAGATATAACACCGGGGAGCTGTTTTTT. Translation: CASSEARYNTGELFF. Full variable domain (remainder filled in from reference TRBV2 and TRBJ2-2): EPEVTQTPSHQVTQMGQEVILRCVPISNHLYFYWYRQILGQKVEFLVSFYNNEISEKSEIFDDQFSVERPDGSNFTLKIRSTKLEDSAMYFCASSEARYNTGELFFGEGSRLTVL.

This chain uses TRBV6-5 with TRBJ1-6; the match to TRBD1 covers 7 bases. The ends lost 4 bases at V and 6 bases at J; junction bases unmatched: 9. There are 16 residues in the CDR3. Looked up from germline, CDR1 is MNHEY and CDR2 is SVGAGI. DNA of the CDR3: TGTGCCAGCAGTTTCACCCCCGGGACAGCTAATTCACCCCTCCACTTT. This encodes CASSFTPGTANSPLHF.

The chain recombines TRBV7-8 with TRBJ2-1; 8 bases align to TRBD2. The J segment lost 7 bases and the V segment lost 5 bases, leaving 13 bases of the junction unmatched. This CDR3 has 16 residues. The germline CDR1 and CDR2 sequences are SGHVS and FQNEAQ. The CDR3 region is CASSPGGAFRGNEQFF. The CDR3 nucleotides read TGTGCCAGCAGCCCCGGGGGGGCCTTTAGGGGAAATGAGCAGTTCTTC.

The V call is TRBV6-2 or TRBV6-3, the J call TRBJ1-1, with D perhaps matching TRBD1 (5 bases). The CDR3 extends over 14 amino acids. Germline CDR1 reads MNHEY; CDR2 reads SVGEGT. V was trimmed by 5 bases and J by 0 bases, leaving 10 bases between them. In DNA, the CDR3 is TGTGCCAGCAGTACAGGAACGATGAACACTGAAGCTTTCTTT. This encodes CASSTGTMNTEAFF.

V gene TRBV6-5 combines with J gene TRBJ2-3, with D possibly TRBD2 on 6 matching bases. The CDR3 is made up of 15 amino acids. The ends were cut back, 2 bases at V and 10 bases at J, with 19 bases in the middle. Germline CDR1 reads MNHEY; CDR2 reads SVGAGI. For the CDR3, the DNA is TGTGCCAGCAGTTACGGGGCGGGGTCCCGTGGGGCGCAGTATTTT. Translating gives CASSYGAGSRGAQYF.

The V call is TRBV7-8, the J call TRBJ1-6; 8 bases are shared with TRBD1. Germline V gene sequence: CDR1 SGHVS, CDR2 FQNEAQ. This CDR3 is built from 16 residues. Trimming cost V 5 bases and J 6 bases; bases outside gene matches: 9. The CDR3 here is CASSTGSDRGNSPLHF. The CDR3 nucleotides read TGTGCCAGCAGCACAGGGAGCGACAGGGGTAATTCACCCCTCCACTTT.

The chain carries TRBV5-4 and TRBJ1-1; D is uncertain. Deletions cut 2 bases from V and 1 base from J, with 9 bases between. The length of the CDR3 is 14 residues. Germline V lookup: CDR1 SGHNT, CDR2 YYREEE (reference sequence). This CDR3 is CASSFLVGNTEAFF. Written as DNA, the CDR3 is TGTGCCAGCAGCTTCTTGGTCGGGAACACTGAAGCTTTCTTT.

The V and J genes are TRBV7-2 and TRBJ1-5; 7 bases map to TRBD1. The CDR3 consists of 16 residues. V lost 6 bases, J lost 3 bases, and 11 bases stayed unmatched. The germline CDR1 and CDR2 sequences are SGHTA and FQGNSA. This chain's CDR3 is CASRPGGTATNQPQHF. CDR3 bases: TGTGCCAGCAGACCGGGCGGGACAGCGACCAATCAGCCCCAGCATTTT. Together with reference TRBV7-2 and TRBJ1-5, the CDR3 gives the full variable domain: GAGVSQSPSNKVTEKGKDVELRCDPISGHTALYWYRQSLGQGLEFLIYFQGNSAPDKSGLPSDRFSAERTGGSVSTLTIQRTQQEDSAVYLCASRPGGTATNQPQHFGDGTRLSIL.

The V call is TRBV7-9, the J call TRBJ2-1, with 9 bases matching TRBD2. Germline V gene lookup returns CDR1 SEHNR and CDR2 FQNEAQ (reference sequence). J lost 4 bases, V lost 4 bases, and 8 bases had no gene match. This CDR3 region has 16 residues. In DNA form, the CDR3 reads TGTGCCAGCAGCTCCATAGCGGGGGAGCCTTACAATGAGCAGTTCTTC. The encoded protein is CASSSIAGEPYNEQFF.

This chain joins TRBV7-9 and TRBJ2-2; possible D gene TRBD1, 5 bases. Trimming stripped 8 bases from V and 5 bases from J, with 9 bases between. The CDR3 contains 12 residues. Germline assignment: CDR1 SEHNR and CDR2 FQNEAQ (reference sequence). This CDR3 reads CASFRETGELFF. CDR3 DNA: TGTGCCAGCTTCAGGGAAACCGGGGAGCTGTTTTTT.

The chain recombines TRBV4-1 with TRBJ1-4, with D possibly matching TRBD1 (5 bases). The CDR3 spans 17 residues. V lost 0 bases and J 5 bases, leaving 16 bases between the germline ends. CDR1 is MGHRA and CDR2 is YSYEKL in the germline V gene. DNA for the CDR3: TGCGCCAGCAGCCAAGATCATCAGGGCAGCCTAAATGAAAAACTGTTTTTT. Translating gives CASSQDHQGSLNEKLFF.

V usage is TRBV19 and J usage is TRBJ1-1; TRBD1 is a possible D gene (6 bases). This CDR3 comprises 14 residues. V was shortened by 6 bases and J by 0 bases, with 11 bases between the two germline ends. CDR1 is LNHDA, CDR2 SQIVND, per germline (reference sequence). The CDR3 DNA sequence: TGTGCCAGTAGCGCAGGGGTTATGAACACTGAAGCTTTCTTT. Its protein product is CASSAGVMNTEAFF.

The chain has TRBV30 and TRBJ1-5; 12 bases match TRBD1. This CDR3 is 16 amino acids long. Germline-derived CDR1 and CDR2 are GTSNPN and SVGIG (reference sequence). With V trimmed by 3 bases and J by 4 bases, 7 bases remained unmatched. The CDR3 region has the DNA TGTGCCTGGAGGCCACCGGGACAGGGGGCGAATCAGCCCCAGCATTTT. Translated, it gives CAWRPPGQGANQPQHF.